This is a list of T cell receptor beta chains from one sample in a study of OX40 agonist ivuxolimab in advanced cancers. Here immunoSEQ multiplex PCR was the method, and the copy in TCRdb shows in-frame clones only, minus some. The repertoire has about 110,000 clones, more than 70% of them found once; the top ten carry less than 0.3%. The material was CD4+ or CD8+ T cells sorted from blood, obtained in a trial of the OX40 agonist ivuxolimab. The receptor source for this set is an adult with an advanced solid tumor such as melanoma, head and neck, liver or kidney cancer. Each CDR3 is given without its conserved first and last residue.

cdr3_aa v_call
ASSFQGFFVDTQY TRBV6-5
ASSQVFFDRRTNEQF TRBV14
ASSSPTSGTLETQY TRBV6-6
ASSPAGSKQF TRBV18
ASSVGTERNTIY TRBV9
AGSFPPGQLVNEQF TRBV5-4
ASSPRGQGDEKLF TRBV18
AWTGYSYEQY TRBV30
ASSLVQPINYGYT TRBV5-4
ASSKDAKGGINTGELF TRBV21-1
ASSPRIRGNTEAF TRBV7-2
ASSLLPAGSSSGNTIY TRBV4-3
ASSLLSNQPQH TRBV5-8
ASSQDEGARTEAF TRBV4-2
ASSPWTTDSGNTIY TRBV7-8
ASSYGGSTDTQY TRBV6-5
AISESASGGVRHEQY TRBV10-3